This T cell receptor beta chain was identified during a study of Tregs in tolerant kidney transplant recipients (dated by TCRdb to between 2018 and 2021). Describing the broader study: TCRbeta sequencing was used in the study to identify donor-specific regulatory T cells before combined kidney and bone marrow transplantation, and the identified cells were then tracked after transplant. Several methods of expanding Tregs specific for an allogeneic donor were compared by TCRbeta repertoire sequencing in 3 healthy controls.

With regard to this clone: There is no known antigen for this receptor. No much larger clone exists at a distance of one base, and base qualities are not known.

According to the germline V gene, CDR1 reads SGHDT and CDR2 reads YYEEEE. V is reduced by 0 bases and J by 4 bases, leaving a spacing of 10 bases between them. There are 14 amino acids in the CDR3, from cysteine to phenylalanine inclusive. The entry retains the CDR3 DNA only, 42 bases that are in frame from base 1. Genomic DNA was extracted from sorted cells with the QIAGEN DNeasy Blood and Tissue Kit for TCRbeta CDR3 sequencing. High-throughput TCRbeta CDR3 sequencing was carried out commercially through immunoSEQ, with PCR amplification with bias correction and internal controls included. The authors' analysis ran thus. Unique productive TCRbeta sequences were defined by CDR3 nucleotide sequence when primers matched and otherwise by CDR3 amino acid sequence together with Vbeta and Jbeta genes. As a correction for sorting error, sequences shared between sorted populations at a frequency ratio of 2:1 or less were discarded, and the remaining shared sequences were assigned to the higher population. Sequences were defined as donor-reactive when expanded at least 5-fold in CFSE-low cells versus unstimulated cells and present at a frequency of at least 0.01% in CFSE-low cells. Jensen-Shannon divergence, calculated on the top 100 TCRbeta sequences ranked by frequency, was used to quantify repertoire divergence. When a sample had multiple sequencing runs, each run was corrected for sorting error separately and the runs were then pooled. As stored in TCRdb, this immuneACCESS dataset retains in-frame rearrangements with V and J assigned. A fraction of the clones does not appear; measured against another copy, unresolved V genes explain less than half of the discrepancy, and the remainder lacks a known reason. That table is the source of V, J and clone size, and D and trimming were worked out from the DNA. Recorded for this sample are about 240,000 clones; around 81% of them occurred a single time. Around 0.64% of the sample is held by the ten biggest clonotypes.

Thawed PBMCs were FACS-sorted into unstimulated Tregs (CD4+CD25+CD127-), CD4+ non-Tregs (CD4+CD25-), CD4 cells and CD8 cells. Healthy control blood was obtained either as purchased buffy coats or from healthy volunteers. Healthy control blood was processed to PBMCs with a Ficoll density gradient and then cryopreserved, whereas patient PBMCs were collected both before and after transplant. General conclusions and limits of the study: The study was constrained by small patient numbers, and validation of the findings is required in larger populations and under other immunosuppression protocols. The most biologically relevant and donor-specific TCRbeta repertoire appeared to be identified by expanding Tregs with activated donor B cells. Biological reproducibility was not directly assessed, although technical replication error appeared to be minimal.

The sequenced sample consisted of CD4+ T cells from blood. This TCR was sampled from a human donor in good health. The rearranged segments are TRBV5-6 and TRBJ1-2; a confident D gene designation cannot be given. The CDR3 corresponds to CASSLGINSYGYTF. The DNA sequence reads TGTGCCAGCAGCTTGGGGATAAACAGCTATGGCTACACCTTC.